A single sample gave rise to the 12 T cell receptor beta chains below, sequenced in a study of T cell repertoires in cytomegalovirus infection. TCRdb fed the reads into MiXCR, producing one record per CDR3 protein. The data show roughly 760,000 distinct CDR3 sequences, 35% to 45% seen once. Sequenced input: PBMCs. These receptors were obtained from a human donor in good health (CMV status not recorded). Some clones in this sample may be carry-over from other donors' samples.

This clonotype was observed a few times. J is TRBJ1-2 and V is TRBV6-5, with D possibly being TRBD1 (6 bases). The CDR3 totals 17 residues. CDR1 and CDR2 (germline): MNHEY, SVGAGI. Trimming cost V 2 bases and J 7 bases, with 23 bases left between them. CDR3 DNA sequence: TGTGCCAGCAGTTACCGAGGCCAGGGGCGCCAGGAGGGTGGCTACACCTTC. This codes for CASSYRGQGRQEGGYTF.

The chain carries TRBV29-1 and TRBJ2-1; 11 bases line up with TRBD2. The CDR3 contains 12 residues. After removal of 4 bases from V and 9 bases from J, the junction contained 2 bases not matched to a gene. Germline loops: CDR1 SQVTM, CDR2 ANQGSEA. Here the CDR3 DNA reads TGCAGCGTTGTAGCGGGGGGGCGTGAGCAGTTCTTC. Translated: CSVVAGGREQFF.

This clonotype has at least ten counts. This chain connects TRBV28 to TRBJ1-1, with 10 bases fitting TRBD1. The CDR3 consists of 14 residues. V lost 4 bases to trimming and J lost 4 bases; unmatched junction nucleotides: 3. The germline V gene has CDR1 MDHEN and CDR2 SYDVKM. CDR3 residues: CASSSGQGFTEAFF. The DNA of the CDR3 is TGTGCCAGCAGTTCGGGACAGGGGTTCACTGAAGCTTTCTTT.

This clonotype has only one observation. One end of the junction fails to match germline, which may point to a read error. This chain uses TRBV10-3 with TRBJ2-2; D is possibly TRBD1 or TRBD2 (5 bases each). Germline V gene lookup returns CDR1 ENHRY and CDR2 SYGVKD. The CDR3 loop spans 11 amino acids. This CDR3 is CAISETGALFF. Written as DNA, the CDR3 is TGTGCCATCAGTGAAACCGGGGCGCTGTTTTTT.

In this sample, this clonotype turned up a few times. The CDR3 DNA reads as TGTGCCAGCGCCCTCGTCCGGGACAGTAATCAGCCCCAGCATTTT. This sequence encodes CASALVRDSNQPQHF. The chain joins TRBV6-1 to TRBJ1-5; 7 bases line up with TRBD1. Germline trimming cut 8 bases from V and 4 bases from J; bases unmatched to any gene: 11. Germline CDR1 is MNHNS and CDR2 is SASEGT. There are 15 residues in the CDR3.

There are a few counts of this clonotype. The V and J genes are TRBV7-9 and TRBJ1-2, with unresolved D. This CDR3 has 14 residues. Looked up from germline, CDR1 is SEHNR and CDR2 is FQNEAQ (reference sequence). Between the trimmed V and J ends, which lost 4 bases and 5 bases, there was a span of 14 bases. CDR3: CASSSDRNPYGYTF. CDR3 in DNA: TGTGCCAGCAGCTCGGACCGGAACCCTTATGGCTACACCTTC.

On this clonotype: Because it lacks the conserved phenylalanine or tryptophan at the end, this CDR3 is likely a read error. The chain employs TRBV19 and TRBJ2-1, with D perhaps TRBD1 (6 bases). Germline V gene data show CDR1 as LNHDA and CDR2 as SQIVND (reference sequence). V was trimmed by 0 bases and J by 4 bases, leaving 13 bases between them. The CDR3 sequence is 16 residues long. The CDR3 region has the DNA TGTGCCAGTAGTATAGAGGGGGCCTCCTATTACAATGAGCAGTTCTTA. Translation: CASSIEGASYYNEQFL.

J is TRBJ1-2 and V is TRBV6-2 or TRBV6-3; maybe TRBD1 (6 bases). The CDR3 is 16 residues long. CDR1 MNHEY and CDR2 SVGEGT come from the germline V gene. Trimming removed 4 bases at V and 8 bases at J, with 23 bases between. CDR3 sequence: CASSSPRGPISGGYTF. CDR3 nucleotide sequence: TGTGCCAGCAGTTCCCCCAGGGGCCCAATCTCGGGCGGCTACACCTTC.

This clonotype was found a few times. The chain has TRBV27 and TRBJ1-1; 7 bases are a match to TRBD1. CDR3 length equals 14 residues. J gave up 4 bases and V 8 bases, and 10 bases lay outside the gene matches. Germline lookup yields CDR1 MNHEY and CDR2 SMNVEV (reference sequence). As DNA, the CDR3 is TGTGCCAGCTCTTGGCAGGGGGGAAGCACTGAAGCTTTCTTT. Amino acid sequence: CASSWQGGSTEAFF.

V is TRBV7-3 and J is TRBJ2-7; 7 nucleotides match TRBD1. With 3 bases clipped from V and 3 bases from J, the junction kept 8 bases outside the gene matches. Germline V CDR1 and CDR2: SGHTA, FQGTGA. The CDR3 sequence is 15 residues long. The CDR3 is CASSFSATGFYEQYV. DNA of the CDR3: TGTGCCAGCAGCTTCAGCGCGACAGGGTTCTACGAGCAGTACGTC.

This clonotype was seen a handful of times. This chain uses TRBV6-1 with TRBJ2-1, with a possible D match to TRBD1 (5 bases). This CDR3 has 17 amino acids. In germline, CDR1 is MNHNS, CDR2 SASEGT. The V end was cut by 8 bases, the J end by 1 base, with 21 bases between. For the CDR3, the DNA is TGTGCCAGCCATTTCCTCGTGCGGACATCTTCCTACAATGAGCAGTTCTTC. This encodes CASHFLVRTSSYNEQFF.

This clonotype turned up a few times. The chain employs TRBV3-1 and TRBJ1-1; no clear D gene. This CDR3 has 15 amino acids. Trimming removed 0 bases at V and 2 bases at J, with 10 bases between. Looked up from germline, CDR1 is LGHDT and CDR2 is YNNKEL (reference sequence). DNA for the CDR3: TGTGCCAGCAGCCAAGATTTAACCGCCAACACTGAAGCTTTCTTT. It translates to CASSQDLTANTEAFF.